Listed here is a single T cell receptor (beta chain). Its specificity is unknown. In the PCR, 60 Vbeta and 13 Jbeta primers were used. The assay was immunoSEQ multiplex PCR, and TCRdb's table has in-frame clones only and misses some. The table lists roughly 86,000 clones, around two thirds of them singletons. The data originate from a study of cytomegalovirus exposure and HLA in healthy donors. Broader study findings: Specificity for CMV antigens was confirmed in vitro for a few of the CMV-associated chains. Reports indicated that the classifier achieved high specificity and sensitivity in diagnosing cytomegalovirus status.

Germline V gene data show CDR1 as LGHNA and CDR2 as YNFKEQ. Trimming at V came to 4 bases and at J to 4 bases, leaving 11 bases not matched to a gene. The CDR3 is made up of 16 amino acids. This TCR came from a man under 40 in good health and CMV-seronegative. Sequenced material: PBMCs. V gene TRBV4-2 combines with J gene TRBJ2-3, with 7 bases that match TRBD2. Here the CDR3 reads CASSLEPGRGADTQYF. CDR3 nucleotide sequence: TGTGCCAGCAGCCTCGAACCAGGGAGGGGAGCAGATACGCAGTATTTT.